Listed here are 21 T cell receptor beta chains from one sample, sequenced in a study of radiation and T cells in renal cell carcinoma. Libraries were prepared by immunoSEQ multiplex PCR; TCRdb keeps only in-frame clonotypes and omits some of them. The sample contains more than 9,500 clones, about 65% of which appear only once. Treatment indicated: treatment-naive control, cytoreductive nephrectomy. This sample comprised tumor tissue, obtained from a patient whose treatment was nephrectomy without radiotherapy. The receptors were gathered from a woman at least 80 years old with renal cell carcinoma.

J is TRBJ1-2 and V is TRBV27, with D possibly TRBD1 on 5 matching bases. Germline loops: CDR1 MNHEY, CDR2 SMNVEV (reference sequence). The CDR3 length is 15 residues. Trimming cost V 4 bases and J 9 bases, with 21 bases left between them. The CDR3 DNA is TGTGCCAGCAGTTACTCGGGGACCAATCAAGGGCGCTACACCTTC. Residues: CASSYSGTNQGRYTF.

CDR3 nucleotide sequence: TGTGCCAGCAGCCGGGACGGATACGAGCAGTACTTC. Encoded protein: CASSRDGYEQYF. The chain links TRBV7-9 to TRBJ2-7, with D perhaps matching TRBD1 or TRBD2 (5 bases each). Trimming left V 5 bases short and J 4 bases short, with 9 bases between. There are 12 residues in the CDR3. The germline CDR1 and CDR2 sequences are SEHNR and FQNEAQ (reference sequence).

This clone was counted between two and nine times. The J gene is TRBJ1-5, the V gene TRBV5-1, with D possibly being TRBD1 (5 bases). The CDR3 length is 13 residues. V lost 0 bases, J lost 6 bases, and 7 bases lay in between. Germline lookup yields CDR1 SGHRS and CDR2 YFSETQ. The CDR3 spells CASSLDGAQPQHF. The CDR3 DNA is TGCGCCAGCAGCTTGGATGGGGCTCAGCCCCAGCATTTT. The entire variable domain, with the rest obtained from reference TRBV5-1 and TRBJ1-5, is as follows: KAGVTQTPRYLIKTRGQQVTLSCSPISGHRSVSWYQQTPGQGLQFLFEYFSETQRNKGNFPGRFSGRQFSNSRSEMNVSTLELGDSALYLCASSLDGAQPQHFGDGTRLSIL.

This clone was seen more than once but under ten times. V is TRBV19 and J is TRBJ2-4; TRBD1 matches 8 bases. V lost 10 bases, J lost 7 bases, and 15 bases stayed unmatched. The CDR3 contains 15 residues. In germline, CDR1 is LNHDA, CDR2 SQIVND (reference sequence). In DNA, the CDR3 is TGTGCCACTTCCCCAGGACAGGGCTTCTGGAACATTCAGTACTTC. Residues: CATSPGQGFWNIQYF. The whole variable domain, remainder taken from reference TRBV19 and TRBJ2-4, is DGGITQSPKYLFRKEGQNVTLSCEQNLNHDAMYWYRQDPGQGLRLIYYSQIVNDFQKGDIAEGYSVSREKKESFPLTVTSAQKNPTAFYLCATSPGQGFWNIQYFGAGTRLSVL.

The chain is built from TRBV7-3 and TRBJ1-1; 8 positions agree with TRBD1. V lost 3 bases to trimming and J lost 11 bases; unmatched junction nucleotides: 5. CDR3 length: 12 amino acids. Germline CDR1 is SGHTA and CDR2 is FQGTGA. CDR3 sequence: CASSFRTGKAFF. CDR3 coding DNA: TGTGCCAGCAGCTTCCGGACAGGGAAGGCTTTCTTT.

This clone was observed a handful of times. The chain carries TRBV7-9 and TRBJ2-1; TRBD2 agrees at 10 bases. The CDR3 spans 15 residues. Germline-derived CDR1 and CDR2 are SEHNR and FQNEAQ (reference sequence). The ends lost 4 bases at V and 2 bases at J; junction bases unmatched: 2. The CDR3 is CASSSSGGPYNEQFF. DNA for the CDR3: TGTGCCAGCAGCTCTAGCGGGGGCCCCTACAATGAGCAGTTCTTC.

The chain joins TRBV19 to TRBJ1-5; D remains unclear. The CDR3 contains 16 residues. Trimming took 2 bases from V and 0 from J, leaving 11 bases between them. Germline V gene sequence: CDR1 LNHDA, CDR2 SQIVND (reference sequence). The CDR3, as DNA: TGTGCCAGTAGTATACACGACATAGATAGCAATCAGCCCCAGCATTTT. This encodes CASSIHDIDSNQPQHF.

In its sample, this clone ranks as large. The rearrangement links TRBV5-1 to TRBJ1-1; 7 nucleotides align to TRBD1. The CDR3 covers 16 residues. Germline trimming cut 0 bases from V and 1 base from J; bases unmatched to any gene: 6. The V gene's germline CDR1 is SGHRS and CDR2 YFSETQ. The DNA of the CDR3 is TGCGCCAGCAGCTTGGCAGGGGGGATTGCGAACACTGAAGCTTTCTTT. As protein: CASSLAGGIANTEAFF.

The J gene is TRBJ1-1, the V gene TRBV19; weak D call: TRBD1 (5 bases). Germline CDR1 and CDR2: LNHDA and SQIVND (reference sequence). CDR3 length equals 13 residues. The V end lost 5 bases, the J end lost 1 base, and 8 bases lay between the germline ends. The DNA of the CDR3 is TGTGCCAGTAGTTTTCAGGGGAACACTGAAGCTTTCTTT. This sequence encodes CASSFQGNTEAFF.

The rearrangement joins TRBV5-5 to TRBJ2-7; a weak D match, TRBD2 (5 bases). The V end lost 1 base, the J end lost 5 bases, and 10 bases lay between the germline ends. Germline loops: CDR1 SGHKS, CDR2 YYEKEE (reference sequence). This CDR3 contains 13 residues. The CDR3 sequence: CASSLLREHEQYF. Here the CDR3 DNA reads TGTGCCAGCAGCTTGCTCCGGGAACACGAGCAGTACTTC.

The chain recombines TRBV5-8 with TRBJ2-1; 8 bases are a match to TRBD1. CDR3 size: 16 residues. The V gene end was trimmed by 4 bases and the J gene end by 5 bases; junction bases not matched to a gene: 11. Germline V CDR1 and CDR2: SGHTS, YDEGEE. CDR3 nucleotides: TGTGCCAGCAGCCTCCGTGGGGACAGGAGAAACAATGAGCAGTTCTTC. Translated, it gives CASSLRGDRRNNEQFF.

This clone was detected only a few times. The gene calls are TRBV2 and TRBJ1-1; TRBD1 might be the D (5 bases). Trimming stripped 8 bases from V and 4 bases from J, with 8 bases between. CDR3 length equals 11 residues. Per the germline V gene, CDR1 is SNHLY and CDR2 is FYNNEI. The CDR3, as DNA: TGTGCCAGCGTGGGGGTCACTGAAGCTTTCTTT. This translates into CASVGVTEAFF.

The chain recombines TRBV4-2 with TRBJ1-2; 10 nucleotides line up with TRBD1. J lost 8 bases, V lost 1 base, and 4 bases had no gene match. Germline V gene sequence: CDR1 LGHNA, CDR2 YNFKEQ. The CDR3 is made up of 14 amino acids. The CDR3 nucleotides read TGTGCCAGCAGCCAAGTAGACAGGGGGCTCGGCTACACCTTC. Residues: CASSQVDRGLGYTF.

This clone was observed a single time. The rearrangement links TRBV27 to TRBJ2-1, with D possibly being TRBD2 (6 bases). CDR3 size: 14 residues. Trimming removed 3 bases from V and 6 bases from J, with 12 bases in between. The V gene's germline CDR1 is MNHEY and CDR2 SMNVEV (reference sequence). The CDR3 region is CASSFLLGGNEQFF. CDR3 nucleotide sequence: TGTGCCAGCAGTTTTCTCCTGGGGGGCAATGAGCAGTTCTTC.

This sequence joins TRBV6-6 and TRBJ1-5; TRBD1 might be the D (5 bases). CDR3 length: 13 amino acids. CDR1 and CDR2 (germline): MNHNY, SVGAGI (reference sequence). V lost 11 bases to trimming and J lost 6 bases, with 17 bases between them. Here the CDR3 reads CAAGRARGQPQHF. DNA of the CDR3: TGTGCCGCTGGCAGGGCCCGGGGTCAGCCCCAGCATTTT.

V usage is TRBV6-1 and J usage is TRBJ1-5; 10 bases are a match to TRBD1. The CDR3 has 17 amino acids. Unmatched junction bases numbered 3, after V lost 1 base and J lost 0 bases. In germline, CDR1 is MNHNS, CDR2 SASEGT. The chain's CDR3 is CASSEDGTGASNQPQHF. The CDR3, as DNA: TGTGCCAGCAGTGAAGACGGGACAGGGGCTAGCAATCAGCCCCAGCATTTT.

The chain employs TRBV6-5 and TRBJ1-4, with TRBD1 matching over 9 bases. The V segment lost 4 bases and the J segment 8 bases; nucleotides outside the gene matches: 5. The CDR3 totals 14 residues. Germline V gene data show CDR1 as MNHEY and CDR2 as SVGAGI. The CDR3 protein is CASSWTGVGEKLFF. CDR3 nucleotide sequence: TGTGCCAGCAGTTGGACAGGGGTGGGGGAAAAACTGTTTTTT.

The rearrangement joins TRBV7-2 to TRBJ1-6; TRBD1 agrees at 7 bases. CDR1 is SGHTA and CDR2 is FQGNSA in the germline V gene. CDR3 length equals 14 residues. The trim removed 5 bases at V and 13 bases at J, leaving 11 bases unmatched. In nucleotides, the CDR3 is TGTGCCAGCAGCGTCCGGGACAGCTTTCCGCCCCTCCACTTT. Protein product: CASSVRDSFPPLHF. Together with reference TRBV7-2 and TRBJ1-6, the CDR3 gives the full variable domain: GAGVSQSPSNKVTEKGKDVELRCDPISGHTALYWYRQSLGQGLEFLIYFQGNSAPDKSGLPSDRFSAERTGGSVSTLTIQRTQQEDSAVYLCASSVRDSFPPLHFGNGTRLTVT.

This chain's CDR3 is CASSLAGRGVTEAFF. CDR3 in DNA: TGTGCCAGCAGCTTAGCCGGCAGGGGGGTCACTGAAGCTTTCTTT. The chain employs TRBV7-2 and TRBJ1-1, with 7 bases fitting TRBD1. V gave up 0 bases and J gave up 4 bases; unmatched junction bases: 5. CDR1 is SGHTA, CDR2 FQGNSA, per germline. This CDR3 has 15 amino acids.

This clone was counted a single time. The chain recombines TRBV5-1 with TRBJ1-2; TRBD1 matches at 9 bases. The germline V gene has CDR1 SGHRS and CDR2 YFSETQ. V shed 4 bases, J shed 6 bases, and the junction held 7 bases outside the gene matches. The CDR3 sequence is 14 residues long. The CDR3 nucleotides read TGCGCCAGCAGCAGGACCACAGGGGGCGATGGCTACACCTTC. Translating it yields CASSRTTGGDGYTF. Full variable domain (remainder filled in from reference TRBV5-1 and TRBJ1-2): KAGVTQTPRYLIKTRGQQVTLSCSPISGHRSVSWYQQTPGQGLQFLFEYFSETQRNKGNFPGRFSGRQFSNSRSEMNVSTLELGDSALYLCASSRTTGGDGYTFGSGTRLTVV.

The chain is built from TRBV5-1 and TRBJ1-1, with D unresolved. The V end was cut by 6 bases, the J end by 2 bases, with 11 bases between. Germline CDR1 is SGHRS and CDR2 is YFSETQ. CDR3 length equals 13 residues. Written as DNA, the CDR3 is TGCGCCAGCACTCGGGAATCCAACACTGAAGCTTTCTTT. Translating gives CASTRESNTEAFF.